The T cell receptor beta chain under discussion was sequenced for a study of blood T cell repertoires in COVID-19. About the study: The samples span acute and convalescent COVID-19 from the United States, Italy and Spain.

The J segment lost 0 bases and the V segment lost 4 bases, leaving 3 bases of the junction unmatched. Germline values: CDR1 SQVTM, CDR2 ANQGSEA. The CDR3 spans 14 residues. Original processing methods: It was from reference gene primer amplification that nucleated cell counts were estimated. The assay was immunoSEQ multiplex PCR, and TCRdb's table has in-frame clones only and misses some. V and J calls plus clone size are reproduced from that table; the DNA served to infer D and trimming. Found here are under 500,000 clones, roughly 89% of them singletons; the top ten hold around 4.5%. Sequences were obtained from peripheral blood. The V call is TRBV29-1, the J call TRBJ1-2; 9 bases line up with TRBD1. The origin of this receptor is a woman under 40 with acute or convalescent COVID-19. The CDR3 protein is CSVGGDRANYGYTF. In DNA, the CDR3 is TGCAGCGTTGGGGGGGACAGGGCTAACTATGGCTACACCTTC.